A selection of T cell receptor beta chains follows, all from one sample in a study of regulatory T cells in long-lasting Graves disease. Using its own MiXCR run on the multiplex PCR reads, TCRdb lists one record per CDR3 protein. This sample has hundreds of thousands of distinct CDR3 sequences, with roughly a fifth found just once. Specimen: peripheral blood mononuclear cells (PBMCs), collected when the disease was refractory, from a patient treated with antithyroid drugs. The receptors come from a female donor with Graves disease. CDR3s include the opening cysteine and the closing phenylalanine or tryptophan. D genes are given only for firm matches. Expanded clones are given a class, and other clones once, few, many or no size at all.

DNA: TGCAGCGTTTTGTCGGAGGTCTTGGGCGAGCAGTACTTC; CDR3: CSVLSEVLGEQYF; V: TRBV29-1; J: TRBJ2-7; size: -; D: -
DNA: TGCAGCGTTGAGGCAGGGTCTTGGTACCAAGAGACCCAGTACTTC; CDR3: CSVEAGSWYQETQYF; V: TRBV29-1; J: TRBJ2-5; size: many; D: -
DNA: TGTGCCAGCAGCTTCGGGGAGCTGTTTTTT; CDR3: CASSFGELFF; V: TRBV5-8; J: TRBJ2-2; size: few; D: -
DNA: TGTGCCAGCAGCCAAGTAACTAGCGGGGCGAACTCCTACGAGCAGTACTTC; CDR3: CASSQVTSGANSYEQYF; V: TRBV3-1; J: TRBJ2-7; size: -; D: TRBD2
DNA: TGTGCCAGCAGTTTTGGTTCTGGGGAAAAACTGTTTTTT; CDR3: CASSFGSGEKLFF; V: TRBV12-3/TRBV12-4; J: TRBJ1-4; size: many; D: -
DNA: TGTGCCAGCGCCTACCCACAGGGGGCACCCAAAAACATTCAGTACTTC; CDR3: CASAYPQGAPKNIQYF; V: TRBV6-1; J: TRBJ2-4; size: many; D: TRBD1
DNA: TGCAGTGCTAGAGACCGTACTAGCGGGAGCTCCTACGAGCAGTACTTC; CDR3: CSARDRTSGSSYEQYF; V: TRBV20-1; J: TRBJ2-7; size: few; D: TRBD2
DNA: TGTGCCAGCAGTGAAGCGGGGGTATCTCGCCAAGAGACCCAGTACTTC; CDR3: CASSEAGVSRQETQYF; V: TRBV6-1; J: TRBJ2-5; size: many; D: -
DNA: TGTGCCAGCAGGGACGTAGCGGGAGAATACGAGCAGTACTTC; CDR3: CASRDVAGEYEQYF; V: TRBV28; J: TRBJ2-7; size: many; D: TRBD2
DNA: TGTGCCAGCAGTTTACCCCAGCTCCCCTACGAGCAGTACTTC; CDR3: CASSLPQLPYEQYF; V: TRBV28; J: TRBJ2-7; size: many; D: -
DNA: TGTGCCAGTAGTCGACAGGGGAGAGGCGAAAAACTGTTTTTT; CDR3: CASSRQGRGEKLFF; V: TRBV19; J: TRBJ1-4; size: few; D: TRBD1
DNA: TGTGCCAGCAGTTTAACGGGACAGACTGGAAACACCATATATTTT; CDR3: CASSLTGQTGNTIYF; V: TRBV12-3/TRBV12-4; J: TRBJ1-3; size: few; D: TRBD1
DNA: TGTGCCAGCAGCCAAGATAGCGGGAGGGCCTACAATGAGCAGTTCTTC; CDR3: CASSQDSGRAYNEQFF; V: TRBV14; J: TRBJ2-1; size: few; D: TRBD2
DNA: TGTGCCAGCAGCCCGTCGAAGGACACACCCTACGAGCAGTACTTC; CDR3: CASSPSKDTPYEQYF; V: TRBV5-6; J: TRBJ2-7; size: few; D: -
DNA: TGTGCCGCGAGCGGGGGCACAGATACGCAGTATTTT; CDR3: CAASGGTDTQYF; V: TRBV12-3/TRBV12-4; J: TRBJ2-3; size: few; D: TRBD2
DNA: TGCAGCGTTGAAGGGACTAGCGGATGGGTCCAAGAGACCCAGTACTTC; CDR3: CSVEGTSGWVQETQYF; V: TRBV29-1; J: TRBJ2-5; size: few; D: TRBD2
DNA: TGTGCCACCCGGGACAGCCTGAGTACTGAAGCTTTCTTT; CDR3: CATRDSLSTEAFF; V: TRBV6-1; J: TRBJ1-1; size: many; D: TRBD1
DNA: TGCAGTGCTTTCGGGGCCCAAGAGACCCAGTACTTC; CDR3: CSAFGAQETQYF; V: TRBV20-1; J: TRBJ2-5; size: many; D: -
DNA: TGTGCCAGCAGGGGCGGACAGGGAAACACAGATACGCAGTATTTT; CDR3: CASRGGQGNTDTQYF; V: TRBV28; J: TRBJ2-3; size: -; D: TRBD1
DNA: TGTGCCTGGAGTCAAGGCTCCGGGGAGCTGTTTTTT; CDR3: CAWSQGSGELFF; V: TRBV30; J: TRBJ2-2; size: many; D: -
DNA: TGTGCCAGCAGCCAGGACAGGGGATTGAGCTCCTACGAGCAGTACTTC; CDR3: CASSQDRGLSSYEQYF; V: TRBV5-1; J: TRBJ2-7; size: few; D: TRBD1
DNA: TGTGCCAGCAGTTTAGATCCTAGCGGGAGGCGTGATGAGCAGTACTTC; CDR3: CASSLDPSGRRDEQYF; V: TRBV12-3/TRBV12-4; J: TRBJ2-7; size: many; D: TRBD2
DNA: TGTGCCAGCAGTCTCCGCCCGGGACTTGATTACGAGCAGTACTTC; CDR3: CASSLRPGLDYEQYF; V: TRBV27; J: TRBJ2-7; size: -; D: -
DNA: TGTGCCAGCAGTTTGGGGGGAACGACTGAAGCTTTCTTT; CDR3: CASSLGGTTEAFF; V: TRBV28; J: TRBJ1-1; size: many; D: -
DNA: TGTGCCAGCACGAACGGGGAGAACACCGGGGAGCTGTTTTTT; CDR3: CASTNGENTGELFF; V: TRBV7-3; J: TRBJ2-2; size: -; D: -
DNA: TGTGCCTGGAGGGAGGGACTCGGTCTCACTGAAGCTTTCTTT; CDR3: CAWREGLGLTEAFF; V: TRBV30; J: TRBJ1-1; size: few; D: -
DNA: TGTGCCAGCAGTTCACGGAGGGCCTACGAGCAGTACTTC; CDR3: CASSSRRAYEQYF; V: TRBV28; J: TRBJ2-7; size: -; D: -
DNA: TGTGCCAGCAGTTTAATGGCAGTTACGGGCTACACCTTC; CDR3: CASSLMAVTGYTF; V: TRBV12-3/TRBV12-4; J: TRBJ1-2; size: many; D: -
DNA: TGCAGCGTTGAAGATCCCCTAGCGGGAGAGGAGGGGACCCAGTACTTC; CDR3: CSVEDPLAGEEGTQYF; V: TRBV29-1; J: TRBJ2-5; size: many; D: TRBD2
DNA: TGTGCCAGCAGTTTGTCGCGCCCGGTCTCTGGAAACACCATATATTTT; CDR3: CASSLSRPVSGNTIYF; V: TRBV28; J: TRBJ1-3; size: many; D: -
DNA: TGTGCCAGCAGTTTATGGGGTAGCGGGGGTACCTACGAGCAGTACTTC; CDR3: CASSLWGSGGTYEQYF; V: TRBV12-3/TRBV12-4; J: TRBJ2-7; size: many; D: TRBD2
DNA: TGTGCCAGCAGCCCTAGCGGGAAAAAAGAGACCCAGTACTTC; CDR3: CASSPSGKKETQYF; V: TRBV9; J: TRBJ2-5; size: -; D: TRBD2
DNA: TGCAGTGCGATCAGGGGCGATCAGCCCCAGCATTTT; CDR3: CSAIRGDQPQHF; V: TRBV20-1; J: TRBJ1-5; size: -; D: -
DNA: TGTGCCAGCAAGGAGTCGGGTCGCTATGAGCAGTTCTTC; CDR3: CASKESGRYEQFF; V: TRBV2; J: TRBJ2-1; size: few; D: -
DNA: TGTGCCAGCAGTTCCATGGGACAGTTTAATGAAAAACTGTTTTTT; CDR3: CASSSMGQFNEKLFF; V: TRBV28; J: TRBJ1-4; size: many; D: TRBD1
DNA: TGCAGTGCTGGAGAAACCTCAGAGACCCAGTACTTC; CDR3: CSAGETSETQYF; V: TRBV20-1; J: TRBJ2-5; size: -; D: -
DNA: TGTGCCAGCAGTTACCGCGGGGGGGATTACAATGAGCAGTTCTTC; CDR3: CASSYRGGDYNEQFF; V: TRBV6-2/TRBV6-3; J: TRBJ2-1; size: -; D: TRBD2
DNA: TGTGCCAGCAGCGCGACTAGCGAGGGGCCCCAAGAGACCCAGTACTTC; CDR3: CASSATSEGPQETQYF; V: TRBV12-3/TRBV12-4; J: TRBJ2-5; size: -; D: TRBD2
DNA: TGTGCCAGCAGTTTGCCCTCTGGGGCCAACGTCCTGACTTTC; CDR3: CASSLPSGANVLTF; V: TRBV2; J: TRBJ2-6; size: many; D: -
DNA: TGTGCCAGCAGTTTCCTCGGGGTCTCTGGGGCCAACGTCCTGACTTTC; CDR3: CASSFLGVSGANVLTF; V: TRBV28; J: TRBJ2-6; size: -; D: -
DNA: TGTGCCAGCAGCCCCAGTTCAACTAATGAAAAACTGTTTTTT; CDR3: CASSPSSTNEKLFF; V: TRBV27; J: TRBJ1-4; size: many; D: -
DNA: TGCAGTGCCCGGGGGGGGGTAGGATATGAGCAGTTCTTC; CDR3: CSARGGVGYEQFF; V: TRBV20-1; J: TRBJ2-1; size: -; D: TRBD2
DNA: TGTGCCAGCAGTTTACAGGGTCAAGAGACCCAGTACTTC; CDR3: CASSLQGQETQYF; V: TRBV5-1; J: TRBJ2-5; size: many; D: -
DNA: TGCAGTGCTAGAGTTGGGACTAGCGGGTTCTACAATGAGCAGTTCTTC; CDR3: CSARVGTSGFYNEQFF; V: TRBV20-1; J: TRBJ2-1; size: few; D: TRBD2
DNA: TGTGCCAGCAGCCAAGATATATCCTACGAGCAGTACTTC; CDR3: CASSQDISYEQYF; V: TRBV3-1; J: TRBJ2-7; size: few; D: -
DNA: TGCGCCAGCAGCCAAGATCCCGGGGGGAACACTGGAGCTTTCTTT; CDR3: CASSQDPGGNTGAFF; V: TRBV4-1; J: TRBJ1-1; size: -; D: -